The source of this TCR beta chain is a study of cytomegalovirus exposure and HLA in healthy donors. Study-level findings and limits: Previously analyzed data showed that most TCR beta V segments were productive at a frequency of about 87% or about 30%. Most subjects had HLA-A and HLA-B alleles reportedly predicted accurately by TCR beta sequences. The study dropped some indistinguishable V segments, TRBV6-2 and TRBV6-3 among them.

PCR used 60 Vbeta primers and 13 Jbeta primers. Using immunoSEQ multiplex PCR, the repertoire was profiled, and TCRdb retains in-frame clones only, with some absent. The table has 150,000 to 200,000 clones, around four fifths seen once. From germline, CDR1 is SGHNT and CDR2 YYREEE (reference sequence). The CDR3 consists of 14 residues. Trimming pared 2 bases from V and 1 base from J, leaving 10 bases between. For this clone: Its specificity is not known.

V and J are TRBV5-4 and TRBJ2-7; D remains ambiguous. This TCR came from a girl aged 5 to 17 in good health and CMV-seropositive. The sequenced sample consisted of PBMCs. CDR3 nucleotide sequence: TGTGCCAGCAGCTTCTCTTTATCGTCCTACGAGCAGTACTTC. This sequence encodes CASSFSLSSYEQYF.